Below, 18 T cell receptor beta chains from the same sample are listed, as sequenced in a study of T cells after yellow fever vaccination. TCRdb fed the 5' RACE reads into MiXCR, producing one record per CDR3 protein. The table has 360,000 or so distinct CDR3 sequences, about 9.9% seen once. The specimen comprised PBMCs, sampled on the day of the first yellow fever vaccination. Every receptor here comes from a man younger than 30 who received the YFV17D yellow fever vaccine.

V gene TRBV9 combines with J gene TRBJ2-7, with D perhaps matching TRBD2 (7 bases). Trimming removed 0 bases at V and 3 bases at J, with 10 bases between. The germline CDR1 and CDR2 sequences are SGDLS and YYNGEE. CDR3 size: 14 residues. For the CDR3, the DNA is TGTGCCAGCAGCGTAGGGGGGGGCCGCTACGAGCAGTACTTC. It is translated as CASSVGGGRYEQYF.

The chain combines TRBV6-1 with TRBJ2-1; D remains ambiguous. Trimming stripped 6 bases from V and 5 bases from J, with 14 bases between. Germline V gene sequence: CDR1 MNHNS, CDR2 SASEGT. The CDR3 runs 14 residues. CDR3 DNA sequence: TGTGCCAGCAGAACCCACCCTGGCGACAATGAGCAGTTCTTC. Amino acid sequence: CASRTHPGDNEQFF.

In this sample, this clonotype turned up a few times. This CDR3 reads CASSYSDKGGSSSYEQYF. The CDR3 DNA is TGTGCCAGCAGTTACTCCGATAAGGGAGGGTCGAGCTCCTACGAGCAGTACTTC. The genes are TRBV6-2 or TRBV6-3 and TRBJ2-7; 7 nucleotides line up with TRBD2. V was pared by 0 bases and J by 0 bases, with 11 bases of the junction left unmatched. Germline CDR1 and CDR2: MNHEY and SVGEGT. The CDR3 consists of 18 residues.

This chain uses TRBV6-5 with TRBJ2-3; 7 bases agree with TRBD2. The CDR3 totals 16 residues. The germline CDR1 and CDR2 sequences are MNHEY and SVGAGI. Trimming cost V 0 bases and J 9 bases; bases outside gene matches: 12. The chain's CDR3 is CASSYSSGAPSLTQYF. DNA of the CDR3: TGTGCCAGCAGTTACTCGAGCGGGGCCCCAAGTCTGACGCAGTATTTT.

There are a few counts of this clonotype. The chain joins TRBV7-2 to TRBJ1-3; TRBD1 might be the D (6 bases). This CDR3 contains 16 residues. V was trimmed by 4 bases and J by 0 bases, leaving 13 bases between them. Germline lookup yields CDR1 SGHTA and CDR2 FQGNSA. The CDR3 protein is CASSYRQESSGNTIYF. CDR3 nucleotide sequence: TGTGCCAGCAGCTACCGACAGGAGAGCTCTGGAAACACCATATATTTT.

This chain links TRBV7-3 with TRBJ1-3, with 7 bases that match TRBD1. Germline CDR1 reads SGHTA; CDR2 reads FQGTGA. The CDR3 is 15 amino acids. The junction had 9 bases not matched to a gene; V was cut back by 6 bases and J by 4 bases. The CDR3 sequence: CASSPRGGGGNTIYF. The CDR3 bases are TGTGCCAGCAGTCCTCGAGGGGGCGGAGGAAACACCATATATTTT. Together with reference TRBV7-3 and TRBJ1-3, the CDR3 gives the full variable domain: GAGVSQTPSNKVTEKGKYVELRCDPISGHTALYWYRQSLGQGPEFLIYFQGTGAADDSGLPNDRFFAVRPEGSVSTLKIQRTERGDSAVYLCASSPRGGGGNTIYFGEGSWLTVV.

This clonotype has ten or more counts. This chain connects TRBV29-1 to TRBJ2-2; 11 nucleotides line up with TRBD2. CDR3 length: 15 residues. Germline V gene lookup returns CDR1 SQVTM and CDR2 ANQGSEA. Germline trimming cut 7 bases from V and 5 bases from J; bases unmatched to any gene: 9. CDR3 amino acids: CSATGLAGPTGELFF. DNA of the CDR3: TGCAGCGCCACTGGACTAGCGGGCCCTACCGGGGAGCTGTTTTTT.

This clonotype has just a few counts. V usage is TRBV7-9 and J usage is TRBJ1-5; D not resolved. This CDR3 region has 15 residues. The V gene lost 4 bases and the J gene lost 6 bases, with 16 bases spanning the gap. CDR1 and CDR2 (germline): SEHNR, FQNEAQ (reference sequence). CDR3 protein: CASSSEKESGQPQHF. The CDR3 DNA is TGTGCCAGCAGCTCAGAGAAGGAGAGCGGTCAGCCCCAGCATTTT.

This clonotype came up a few times. The V call is TRBV6-5, the J call TRBJ1-6, with 7 bases matching TRBD1. Germline CDR1 reads MNHEY; CDR2 reads SVGAGI. The CDR3 consists of 16 residues. V dropped 2 bases and J dropped 7; count of bases not matched to a gene: 8. DNA of the CDR3: TGTGCCAGCAGTTACGGACCCCCGGGACAGAATTCACCCCTCCACTTT. Amino acids: CASSYGPPGQNSPLHF.

The rearrangement links TRBV5-6 to TRBJ1-5; 8 nucleotides line up with TRBD1. This CDR3 contains 15 residues. Germline CDR1 is SGHDT and CDR2 is YYEEEE. Unmatched junction bases numbered 4, after V lost 4 bases and J lost 1 base. The CDR3 reads CASSRTGHSNQPQHF. The CDR3 nucleotides read TGTGCCAGCAGCCGGACAGGGCACAGCAATCAGCCCCAGCATTTT.

This clonotype came up many times. Written as DNA, the CDR3 is TGTGCCAGCAGCTTGGCGGGGGGTCGGGAGACCCAGTACTTC. Translated: CASSLAGGRETQYF. V usage is TRBV5-4 and J usage is TRBJ2-5; 7 bases map to TRBD2. The CDR3 spans 14 residues. Germline lookup yields CDR1 SGHNT and CDR2 YYREEE (reference sequence). With V trimmed by 0 bases and J by 5 bases, 4 bases remained unmatched.

The chain recombines TRBV11-2 with TRBJ2-1; 10 bases line up with TRBD2. With 5 bases clipped from V and 3 bases from J, the junction kept 7 bases outside the gene matches. Germline CDR1 SGHAT, CDR2 FQNNGV. This CDR3 has 16 amino acids. CDR3 in DNA: TGTGCCAGCAGCCCAGAAGCGGGGGGGGTCTACAATGAGCAGTTCTTC. It specifies CASSPEAGGVYNEQFF. The full variable domain, its missing parts supplied by reference TRBV11-2 and TRBJ2-1, is EAGVAQSPRYKIIEKRQSVAFWCNPISGHATLYWYQQILGQGPKLLIQFQNNGVVDDSQLPKDRFSAERLKGVDSTLKIQPAKLEDSAVYLCASSPEAGGVYNEQFFGPGTRLTVL.

The chain is built from TRBV10-3 and TRBJ2-3; maybe TRBD1 (6 bases). The CDR3 contains 16 residues. The V end lost 5 bases, the J end lost 0 bases, and 15 bases lay between the germline ends. Germline V gives CDR1 ENHRY, CDR2 SYGVKD. CDR3 in amino acids: CAISREFDRSTDTQYF. In DNA, the CDR3 is TGTGCCATCAGTCGGGAATTCGACAGGAGCACAGATACGCAGTATTTT.

The rearrangement links TRBV6-6 to TRBJ2-3; D gene unclear. The CDR3 is 13 residues long. The germline CDR1 and CDR2 sequences are MNHNY and SVGAGI (reference sequence). Trimming stripped 6 bases from V and 4 bases from J, with 11 bases between. CDR3 nucleotide sequence: TGTGCCAGCAGCAACGGACGAGCAGATACGCAGTATTTT. As protein: CASSNGRADTQYF.

This clonotype was found once. Mismatch with germline at one junction end may stem from a read error. This chain connects TRBV9 to TRBJ2-3, with 8 bases aligning to TRBD1. The germline CDR1 and CDR2 sequences are SGDLS and YYNGEE. The CDR3 runs to 14 residues. The CDR3 spells CTSSEDRATDTQYF. The CDR3 DNA sequence: TGTACCAGCAGCGAGGACAGGGCCACAGATACGCAGTATTTT.

This clonotype was observed at least ten times. The gene calls are TRBV20-1 and TRBJ1-5, with TRBD1 identical over 10 bases. The V gene's germline CDR1 is DFQATT and CDR2 SNEGSKA (reference sequence). The ends lost 6 bases at V and 5 bases at J; junction bases unmatched: 4. The CDR3 extends over 13 amino acids. The CDR3 DNA sequence: TGCAGTGCCAGACAGGGGGCGTATCAGCCCCAGCATTTT. Its protein is CSARQGAYQPQHF.

The chain links TRBV7-6 to TRBJ2-1, with 14 positions matching TRBD2. Germline trimming cut 6 bases from V and 0 bases from J; bases unmatched to any gene: 4. Germline-derived CDR1 and CDR2 are SGHVS and FNYEAQ. The CDR3 totals 17 residues. CDR3 loop: CASSQGTSGSSYNEQFF. The CDR3 DNA is TGTGCCAGCAGTCAGGGGACTAGCGGGAGCTCCTACAATGAGCAGTTCTTC.

There are a few counts of this clonotype. The V gene is TRBV5-6, the J gene TRBJ1-2, with 8 bases identical to TRBD1. With V trimmed by 4 bases and J by 2 bases, 4 bases remained unmatched. The CDR3 consists of 14 residues. Germline V CDR1 and CDR2: SGHDT, YYEEEE. The CDR3, as DNA: TGTGCCAGCAGCCGGACAGGGTCAAACTATGGCTACACCTTC. It translates to CASSRTGSNYGYTF.